A single sample gave rise to the 8 T cell receptor beta chains below, sequenced in a study of T cells expressing NK-cell markers. TCRdb reprocessed the 5' RACE reads and keeps a single row for each CDR3 protein, giving no DNA. The sample yields 550,000 or so distinct CDR3 sequences, of which the top ten take up less than 4.5%. The sample was blood T cells: a sorted CD56 or NKG2C T cell subset, CD4+ or CD8+ T cells, or bulk PBMC T cells (not recorded which). Receptors originate from a man aged 18 to 29 in good health.

The chain employs TRBV9 and TRBJ2-5; the TCRdb call, TRBD2, lacks DNA for checking. The CDR3 sequence is 15 residues long. Germline values: CDR1 SGDLS, CDR2 YYNGEE. This CDR3 is CASSILPGLQETQYF.

This rearrangement joins TRBV6-2 or TRBV6-3 to TRBJ1-1. This CDR3 region has 15 residues. CDR1 MNHEY and CDR2 SVGEGT come from the germline V gene. CDR3 loop: CASSESSGAATEAFF.

V and J are TRBV20-1 and TRBJ2-7; the TCRdb D gene call, TRBD1, has no DNA to confirm it. The CDR3 covers 15 residues. Germline V gene sequence: CDR1 DFQATT, CDR2 SNEGSKA (reference sequence). The CDR3 loop is CSAANPGARGYEQYF.

The chain links TRBV20-1 to TRBJ2-5; the D gene TCRdb calls, TRBD1, cannot be checked with no DNA. CDR3 length equals 15 residues. Germline V CDR1 and CDR2: DFQATT, SNEGSKA (reference sequence). The CDR3 sequence is CSAPGWGRSEETQYF.

V is TRBV29-1 and J is TRBJ1-5. The CDR3 sequence is 16 residues long. Germline loops: CDR1 SQVTM, CDR2 ANQGSEA. This CDR3 reads CSVEDRGWRGNQPQHF. Complete variable domain (other parts from reference TRBV29-1 and TRBJ1-5): SAVISQKPSRDICQRGTSLTIQCQVDSQVTMMFWYRQQPGQSLTLIATANQGSEATYESGFVIDKFPISRPNLTFSTLTVSNMSPEDSSIYLCSVEDRGWRGNQPQHFGDGTRLSIL.

The gene calls are TRBV12-3 or TRBV12-4 and TRBJ2-4. The CDR3 consists of 14 residues. The CDR3 loop is CASSLNPAKNIQYF.

This chain links TRBV4-3 with TRBJ2-2; TCRdb reports TRBD2, a call that lacks DNA to check it against. Germline CDR1 LGHNA, CDR2 YSLEER. The CDR3 runs to 13 residues. This CDR3 is CASSRAPMGELFF.

This rearrangement joins TRBV29-1 to TRBJ2-7; TCRdb's assignment of TRBD1 cannot be checked, as there is no DNA. CDR1 and CDR2 (germline): SQVTM, ANQGSEA. This CDR3 region has 16 residues. This CDR3 reads CSVEGIRDRGSYEQYF.